These T cell receptor beta chains were read from a single sample in a study of chemoradiotherapy in HPV16-positive cancers. Produced via immunoSEQ multiplex PCR; TCRdb's table is partial and in-frame only. The sample yields under 7,000 clones, roughly 71% seen once. The sequencing here drew on tumor tissue, taken from a patient who underwent chemoradiotherapy. These receptors all come from a human donor with HPV-associated anogenital cancer. Each CDR3 is given with its conserved first and last residue. A D gene is named only where the DNA matches it firmly. Clone size is shown for a subset of rows, as once, few, many or a class of expanded clone.

D gene | clone size | J gene | V gene | CDR3 DNA | CDR3 protein
. | . | TRBJ2-7 | TRBV25-1 | TGTGCCAGGCGACATCGCCACCACTACGAGCAGTACTTC | CARRHRHHYEQYF
. | . | TRBJ2-7 | TRBV11-3 | TGTGCCAGCAGCCTAGGACAGAACTACGAGCAGTACTTC | CASSLGQNYEQYF
. | . | TRBJ2-1 | TRBV11-3 | TGTGCCAGCAGCATAGGGGTGGGCTACAATGAGCAGTTCTTC | CASSIGVGYNEQFF
. | few | TRBJ2-1 | TRBV7-6 | TGTGCCAGCAGCTCGACAGCTTACAATGAGCAGTTCTTC | CASSSTAYNEQFF
TRBD2 | once | TRBJ2-1 | TRBV5-1 | TGCGCCAGCAGCTTGGAGGCTAGCGGGGGTGAGCAGTTCTTC | CASSLEASGGEQFF
. | . | TRBJ1-1 | TRBV6-5 | TGTGCCAGCAGTGAGTGGGGAGAAGACACTGAAGCTTTCTTT | CASSEWGEDTEAFF
TRBD1 | few | TRBJ1-1 | TRBV6-5 | TGTGCCAGCAGTTTCCGGGACAGAAACACTGAAGCTTTCTTT | CASSFRDRNTEAFF
. | . | TRBJ2-5 | TRBV7-9 | TGTGCCAGCAGCTCACAGGGGGGGGAGGAGACCCAGTACTTC | CASSSQGGEETQYF
TRBD1 | few | TRBJ1-5 | TRBV11-2 | TGTGCCAGCAGCCCAGGACCCGACAGGGGTTGGGATCAGCCCCAGCATTTT | CASSPGPDRGWDQPQHF
. | . | TRBJ1-2 | TRBV6-4 | TGTGCCAGCAGTTTTGCAGTTGAAGACTACACCTTC | CASSFAVEDYTF
. | once | TRBJ1-6 | TRBV30 | TGTGCCTGGAGTCGCCTAGGGCCCCTCCACTTT | CAWSRLGPLHF
. | . | TRBJ2-1 | TRBV28 | TGTGCCAGCAGTTTCATCCGGGCAGAGAGAAACAATGAGCAGTTCTTC | CASSFIRAERNNEQFF
. | . | TRBJ1-4 | TRBV18 | TGTGCCAGCACCACCGGGACCGCAAATGAAAAACTGTTTTTT | CASTTGTANEKLFF
TRBD2 | . | TRBJ2-5 | TRBV7-6 | TGTGCCAGCAGCTTAGCGGCTAGCGGAGCTCAAGAGACCCAGTACTTC | CASSLAASGAQETQYF
. | once | TRBJ2-3 | TRBV5-4 | TGTGCCAGCAGCTTGGTAGGAAGCACAGATACGCAGTATTTT | CASSLVGSTDTQYF
TRBD1 | . | TRBJ2-3 | TRBV10-3 | TGTGCCATCAGCCCCGGGAGCGGGACAGGGACGCAGTATTTT | CAISPGSGTGTQYF
. | . | TRBJ2-5 | TRBV5-6 | TGTGCCAGCAGTGTGGGGGCACCCATGGAGACCCAGTACTTC | CASSVGAPMETQYF
. | . | TRBJ2-5 | TRBV5-1 | TGCGCCAGCAGCTTGCACAGCCAAGAGACCCAGTACTTC | CASSLHSQETQYF
TRBD1 | few | TRBJ1-2 | TRBV6-1 | TGTGCCAGCAGCGAGACAGGGGGCCGGGATAGTGGCTACACCTTC | CASSETGGRDSGYTF
. | once | TRBJ2-1 | TRBV7-9 | TGTGCCACCCATCCCCCTACAAGGGGTGACAATGAGCAGTTCTTC | CATHPPTRGDNEQFF
. | . | TRBJ2-7 | TRBV9 | TGTGCCAGCAGCGTAGTGGGACATGGGGGGGACGAGCAGTACTTC | CASSVVGHGGDEQYF
. | . | TRBJ1-2 | TRBV6-1 | TGTGCCAGCAGTGAATGGGGAGGCGTCGATGGCTACACCTTC | CASSEWGGVDGYTF
TRBD1 | . | TRBJ1-5 | TRBV28 | TGTGCCAGCAGTTTAGGCGTTTGGGACAGGCCAGAGGGGTATCAGCCCCAGCATTTT | CASSLGVWDRPEGYQPQHF
. | few | TRBJ2-7 | TRBV28 | TGTGCCAGCAGTTTGGTGTCTCCTGGGGAGCAGTACTTC | CASSLVSPGEQYF
. | . | TRBJ2-3 | TRBV7-2 | TGTCCCCCTTGGCCCCGGGGTTCGGATACGCAGTATTTT | CPPWPRGSDTQYF
TRBD1 | few | TRBJ2-7 | TRBV7-9 | TGTGCCAGCAGCTTAGTGGGACAGGGGGCCTCCGAGCAGTACTTC | CASSLVGQGASEQYF
. | . | TRBJ1-5 | TRBV27 | TGTGCCAGCAGTTTAAATTGGGCAGGGAATCAGCCCCAGCATTTT | CASSLNWAGNQPQHF
TRBD1 | . | TRBJ2-1 | TRBV30 | TGTGCCTGGGGACAGGGGGCTTATTACAATGAGCAGTTCTTC | CAWGQGAYYNEQFF
. | . | TRBJ2-1 | TRBV9 | TGTGCCAGCAGCCTCAAAGGAGTTGTTGAGCAGTTCTTC | CASSLKGVVEQFF
TRBD2 | . | TRBJ2-3 | TRBV18 | TGTGCCAGCTCACCGGGACTAGCGGATACTAGCACAGATACGCAGTATTTT | CASSPGLADTSTDTQYF
. | few | TRBJ2-7 | TRBV7-9 | TGTGCCAGCAGCTTATCGGGGACCTACGAGCAGTACTTC | CASSLSGTYEQYF
. | . | TRBJ1-5 | TRBV15 | TGTGCCACGGGCTGGGGGGGGGCTGGGCAGCCCCAGCATTTT | CATGWGGAGQPQHF
. | few | TRBJ1-2 | TRBV11-2 | TGTGCCAGCAGCCCGGCGCGGGCCCTTGGAGGTGGCTACACCTTC | CASSPARALGGGYTF
TRBD1 | . | TRBJ2-7 | TRBV6-5 | TGTGCCAGCCAGGGATCAGGGGGTCTTCGCGAGCAGTACTTC | CASQGSGGLREQYF
. | . | TRBJ2-4 | TRBV7-9 | TGTGCCAGCAGCCCGAACCTGGATTCAAGCCATTCAAACATTCAGTACTTC | CASSPNLDSSHSNIQYF
. | . | TRBJ1-1 | TRBV6-1 | TGTGCCAGCAGCGACAGTCAGAACACTGAAGCTTTCTTT | CASSDSQNTEAFF
. | . | TRBJ2-3 | TRBV7-7 | TGTGCTAGCAGCTCCGGGGAGGAGACAGATACGCAGTATTTT | CASSSGEETDTQYF
TRBD1 | once | TRBJ1-4 | TRBV6-5 | TGTGCCAGCAGTTCGGACAGGGGGCGTGAAAAACTGTTTTTT | CASSSDRGREKLFF
TRBD1 | few | TRBJ2-7 | TRBV2 | TGTGCCAGCAGTGCGGTCGACAGGGTATACGAGCAGTACTTC | CASSAVDRVYEQYF
TRBD2 | . | TRBJ2-3 | TRBV7-3 | TGTGCCAGCAGCCCGGGACTAGCGGGGCCAACTAGCACAGATACGCAGTATTTT | CASSPGLAGPTSTDTQYF